This record concerns one TCR beta chain sequence. The antigen remains undetermined. This entry is derived from a study of shared clonotypes between healthy human individuals. Study-wide background: Aged between 18 and 49, the donors were two women and a few men. Donors had three CD4 naive, three CD4 memory, two CD8 naive and one CD8 memory plate apiece. Study findings and constraints: Non-shared clonotypes showed lower generation probabilities than clonotypes common to all four donors. What limited the represented genetic and exposure-history diversity was the small number of donors.

CDR3 length equals 13 residues. The germline CDR1 and CDR2 sequences are MDHEN and SYDVKM. Between the trimmed V and J ends, which lost 2 bases and 6 bases, there was a span of 10 bases. Data came from immunoSEQ multiplex PCR; TCRdb stores just in-frame clones and leaves some out. The sample carries 2,500,000 or so clones, about nine tenths recorded once. This TCR was recovered from a man aged 18 to 29 in good health. Some clones in this sample may be carry-over from other donors' samples. The chain employs TRBV28 and TRBJ1-2, with TRBD1 as a possible D gene (6 bases). Sequences were obtained from naive CD4+ T cells from PBMCs. Regarding subset: CD45RA+ positively selected. For the CDR3, the DNA is TGTGCCAGCAGTTTAAGGGGGAGGGATGGCTACACCTTC. Protein sequence: CASSLRGRDGYTF.